This T cell receptor beta chain was identified in a study of T-cell memory formation after mild COVID-19. As for the study in general: In these data, TCR clusters were largely donor specific. General study results and limits: Cross-reactive memory seemingly joined, as some responding clones were found in pre-infection memory.

This clonotype was seen many times. Its antigen is unidentified. 5'RACE with constant-segment primers built TCRalpha and TCRbeta cDNA libraries with UMIs. Each CDR3 protein is one row after TCRdb ran MiXCR on the 5' RACE reads. The sample shows some 320,000 distinct CDR3 sequences, about a sixth of them seen only once. This CDR3 region has 18 residues. J lost 2 bases, V lost 5 bases, and 8 bases had no gene match. Germline V gene lookup returns CDR1 SGHTA and CDR2 FQGTGA. The chain couples TRBV7-3 to TRBJ2-6; TRBD1 matches at 11 bases. Sequencing was carried out using PBMCs or a T cell subset sorted from them (not recorded which). This receptor was obtained from a man aged 18 to 29 who had mild COVID-19 (a few samples of this study predate the infection). Cell type and time point are not known. In nucleotides, the CDR3 is TGTGCCAGCAGCCTCCGGACAGGGGGCGGTACTGGGGCCAACGTCCTGACTTTC. Residues: CASSLRTGGGTGANVLTF. The full variable domain, in which reference TRBV7-3 and TRBJ2-6 provide the parts outside the CDR3, is GAGVSQTPSNKVTEKGKYVELRCDPISGHTALYWYRQSLGQGPEFLIYFQGTGAADDSGLPNDRFFAVRPEGSVSTLKIQRTERGDSAVYLCASSLRTGGGTGANVLTFGAGSRLTVL.